What follows are 17 T cell receptor beta chains derived from one specimen sequenced in a study of sequential checkpoint blockade in melanoma. The treatment here: randomized to nivolumab then ipilimumab (arm A) or the reverse (arm B). The protocol was immunoSEQ multiplex PCR, while the TCRdb copy is restricted to in-frame clones and leaves out a portion. The sample has about 11,000 clones, 50% to 65% seen once. The starting material was CD8+ T cells sorted from blood (inferred from file names), obtained from a patient given nivolumab and ipilimumab in sequence. These TCRs come from a human donor with melanoma.

This chain joins TRBV9 and TRBJ2-7; D remains unclear. V lost 0 bases to trimming and J lost 6 bases, with 13 bases between them. The CDR3 consists of 14 residues. The germline CDR1 and CDR2 sequences are SGDLS and YYNGEE. CDR3 DNA sequence: TGTGCCAGCAGCGTAGAAGCGACGGATCCCGAGCAGTACTTC. Its translation: CASSVEATDPEQYF.

The CDR3 protein is CASSLIGASGSHEQYF. CDR3 nucleotide sequence: TGTGCCAGCAGTTTAATAGGGGCTAGCGGGAGTCACGAGCAGTACTTC. The rearrangement uses TRBV28 and TRBJ2-7, with 10 bases lining up with TRBD2. This CDR3 has 16 residues. V was pared by 2 bases and J by 5 bases, with 9 bases of the junction left unmatched. Germline CDR1 and CDR2: MDHEN and SYDVKM. Complete variable domain (other parts from reference TRBV28 and TRBJ2-7): DVKVTQSSRYLVKRTGEKVFLECVQDMDHENMFWYRQDPGLGLRLIYFSYDVKMKEKGDIPEGYSVSREKKERFSLILESASTNQTSMYLCASSLIGASGSHEQYFGPGTRLTVT.

This rearrangement joins TRBV6-4 to TRBJ2-1; TRBD2 aligns across 11 bases. CDR3 size: 16 residues. V was pared by 4 bases and J by 4 bases, with 6 bases of the junction left unmatched. CDR1 and CDR2 (germline): MRHNA, SNTAGT. CDR3 nucleotides: TGTGCCAGCAGTGTCCTAGCGGGAGGCTTATACAATGAGCAGTTCTTC. This encodes CASSVLAGGLYNEQFF.

In its sample, this clone was seen a few times. The rearrangement uses TRBV30 and TRBJ2-5, with D possibly being TRBD2 (6 bases). The V gene lost 8 bases and the J gene lost 4 bases, with 14 bases spanning the gap. From germline, CDR1 is GTSNPN and CDR2 SVGIG (reference sequence). The CDR3 has 12 residues. CDR3 region: CATLGLGETQYF. CDR3 nucleotides: TGTGCCACGCTGGGACTTGGAGAGACCCAGTACTTC.

The chain is built from TRBV15 and TRBJ2-4; weak D call: TRBD2 (5 bases). Germline assignment: CDR1 LNHNV and CDR2 YYDKDF (reference sequence). CDR3 length: 15 amino acids. V lost 0 bases and J lost 5, with 11 bases in between. The CDR3 sequence is CATSRDREGQNIQYF. CDR3 DNA: TGTGCCACCAGCAGAGATAGAGAGGGTCAAAACATTCAGTACTTC.

This clone was observed once. The J gene is TRBJ1-2, the V gene TRBV30; 9 positions agree with TRBD1. J gave up 8 bases and V 2 bases, and 9 bases lay outside the gene matches. The CDR3 loop spans 14 amino acids. Germline V gene lookup returns CDR1 GTSNPN and CDR2 SVGIG (reference sequence). The CDR3 spells CAWSSGQGMSGYTF. CDR3 nucleotides: TGTGCCTGGAGTTCGGGACAGGGAATGTCAGGCTACACCTTC.

This CDR3 is CASSMSGADTQYF. The CDR3 DNA reads as TGTGCCAGTAGTATGTCGGGGGCAGATACGCAGTATTTT. The chain combines TRBV19 with TRBJ2-3; tentative D call: TRBD2 (6 bases). This CDR3 contains 13 residues. Germline V gene data show CDR1 as LNHDA and CDR2 as SQIVND (reference sequence). V dropped 3 bases and J dropped 4 bases, with 8 bases sitting between them.

The gene calls are TRBV27 and TRBJ1-5; TRBD1 agrees at 7 bases. Germline V gives CDR1 MNHEY, CDR2 SMNVEV (reference sequence). The J segment lost 6 bases and the V segment lost 8 bases, leaving 13 bases of the junction unmatched. The CDR3 runs 15 residues. CDR3 sequence reads: CASGAGAQGGQPQHF. The CDR3 DNA sequence: TGTGCCAGCGGCGCCGGGGCTCAGGGGGGTCAGCCCCAGCATTTT.

This clone has only a few counts. The J gene is TRBJ2-1, the V gene TRBV4-2; 11 positions agree with TRBD2. V lost 4 bases, J lost 0 bases, and 11 bases stayed unmatched. CDR3 length: 19 residues. Germline V gives CDR1 LGHNA, CDR2 YNFKEQ. The CDR3 loop is CASSLSGTSGPSSYNEQFF. The CDR3 DNA is TGTGCCAGCAGCCTATCCGGGACTAGCGGACCGAGCTCCTACAATGAGCAGTTCTTC.

The chain carries TRBV5-1 and TRBJ1-1; tentative D call: TRBD1 (6 bases). CDR3 length equals 14 residues. CDR1 is SGHRS, CDR2 YFSETQ, per germline. The ends were cut back, 0 bases at V and 5 bases at J, with 11 bases in the middle. The CDR3 region has the DNA TGCGCCAGCAGCTTGGCGGAGAGGGGGACTGAAGCTTTCTTT. This sequence encodes CASSLAERGTEAFF.

The genes are TRBV28 and TRBJ2-7, with TRBD2 identical over 9 bases. The CDR3 covers 14 residues. CDR1 is MDHEN and CDR2 is SYDVKM in the germline V gene. J lost 6 bases, V lost 6 bases, and 9 bases had no gene match. CDR3 sequence reads: CASSPWDSGSEQYF. CDR3 coding DNA: TGTGCCAGCAGCCCTTGGGATAGCGGGAGCGAGCAGTACTTC.

This clone was picked up a small number of times. The CDR3 spells CASSPSAASYEQYF. CDR3 bases: TGTGCCAGCTCACCGAGCGCGGCCTCCTACGAGCAGTACTTC. The rearrangement uses TRBV18 and TRBJ2-7; D is ambiguous. The CDR3 extends over 14 amino acids. The germline V gene has CDR1 KGHSH and CDR2 LQKENI. V dropped 3 bases and J dropped 0 bases, with 9 bases sitting between them. The full variable domain, with the rest looked up from reference TRBV18 and TRBJ2-7, is NAGVMQNPRHLVRRRGQEARLRCSPMKGHSHVYWYRQLPEEGLKFMVYLQKENIIDESGMPKERFSAEFPKEGPSILRIQQVVRGDSAAYFCASSPSAASYEQYFGPGTRLTVT.

V usage is TRBV6-5 and J usage is TRBJ1-2, with TRBD1 matching over 9 bases. J gave up 6 bases and V 6 bases, and 5 bases lay outside the gene matches. This CDR3 is built from 13 residues. CDR1 is MNHEY and CDR2 is SVGAGI in the germline V gene. The DNA of the CDR3 is TGTGCCAGCAGGACACAGGGGGCAAATGGCTACACCTTC. Residues: CASRTQGANGYTF.

V is TRBV18 and J is TRBJ2-7; possible D gene TRBD1, 5 bases. The CDR3 runs to 14 residues. CDR1 and CDR2 from the germline V gene are KGHSH and LQKENI. V gave up 3 bases and J gave up 7 bases, with 16 bases separating them. CDR3: CASSPGAGGLEQYF. The CDR3 DNA is TGTGCCAGCTCACCTGGGGCAGGCGGCTTAGAGCAGTACTTC.

V is TRBV7-6 and J is TRBJ1-4, with D maybe TRBD1 (5 bases). CDR3 length: 16 amino acids. CDR1 and CDR2 (germline): SGHVS, FNYEAQ. The ends were cut back, 5 bases at V and 8 bases at J, with 21 bases in the middle. In DNA form, the CDR3 reads TGTGCCAGCAGCGATGGGACTCCGATCAACCTCGAAAAACTGTTTTTT. Residues: CASSDGTPINLEKLFF.

The genes are TRBV5-4 and TRBJ2-7; D gene uncertain. The CDR3 runs 13 residues. V lost 0 bases, J lost 2 bases, and 6 bases lay in between. Looked up from germline, CDR1 is SGHNT and CDR2 is YYREEE (reference sequence). CDR3 nucleotide sequence: TGTGCCAGCAGCTTGGTGAGCGCCTACGAGCAGTACTTC. It encodes CASSLVSAYEQYF.

CDR3 region: CAARTSFYNEQFF. CDR3 DNA sequence: TGTGCCGCCAGGACTAGCTTCTACAATGAGCAGTTCTTC. V usage is TRBV7-9 and J usage is TRBJ2-1; 8 positions agree with TRBD2. Germline assignment: CDR1 SEHNR and CDR2 FQNEAQ (reference sequence). The CDR3 is 13 residues long. The V and J ends lost 11 bases and 3 bases, in that order; junction bases with no gene match: 6.